This passage covers 5 T cell receptor beta chains from one sample sequenced in a study of identical twins. Each CDR3 protein gets one entry after TCRdb re-called the 5' RACE reads with MiXCR. The sample contains hundreds of thousands of distinct CDR3 sequences, roughly an eighth of which appear only once. The sample was also linked to a second study, of yellow fever vaccine responses in identical twins.

The sample was PBMCs. All receptors derive from a woman under 30 in good health.

This clonotype was observed a handful of times. The V call is TRBV20-1, the J call TRBJ2-2, with TRBD2 matching 7 bases. Trimming took 6 bases from V and 5 from J; bases not matched to a gene: 6. The CDR3 loop spans 13 amino acids. Germline V gene lookup returns CDR1 DFQATT and CDR2 SNEGSKA (reference sequence). DNA of the CDR3: TGCAGTGCGGGGGACTACACGACCGGGGAGCTGTTTTTT. Its translation is CSAGDYTTGELFF.

The chain uses TRBV24-1 and TRBJ1-6, with a weak D call TRBD1 (6 bases). The CDR3 spans 14 residues. Deletions cut 6 bases from V and 7 bases from J, with 12 bases between. Looked up from germline, CDR1 is KGHDR and CDR2 is SFDVKD. This CDR3 reads CATSTGGGNSPLHF. For the CDR3, the DNA is TGTGCCACCAGTACTGGGGGCGGAAATTCACCCCTCCACTTT.

The rearrangement links TRBV14 to TRBJ2-3, with TRBD2 as a possible D gene (5 bases). The CDR3 loop spans 15 amino acids. Trimming cost V 3 bases and J 0 bases, with 10 bases left between them. Looked up from germline, CDR1 is SGHDN and CDR2 is FVKESK. The CDR3 DNA reads TGTGCCAGCAGCCATCGGGGTACTAGCACAGATACGCAGTATTTT. Amino acid sequence: CASSHRGTSTDTQYF.

This clonotype occurred a few times. CDR3 region: CASSPVGGATETQYF. DNA of the CDR3: TGTGCCAGCAGCCCCGTGGGGGGGGCAACGGAGACCCAGTACTTC. The chain couples TRBV5-5 to TRBJ2-5; the D gene is possibly TRBD2 (7 bases). The CDR3 spans 15 residues. V shed 4 bases and J shed 5 bases, with 18 bases lying between them. Germline V CDR1 and CDR2: SGHKS, YYEKEE (reference sequence).

This clonotype came up a few times. This chain connects TRBV12-3 or TRBV12-4 to TRBJ1-2; perhaps TRBD1 as D (6 bases). The CDR3 loop spans 15 amino acids. Trimming removed 7 bases from V and 1 base from J, with 16 bases in between. The DNA for the CDR3 is TGTGCCAGCACTCCTCCAGGGGCAAGTAACTATGGCTACACCTTC. This gives the protein CASTPPGASNYGYTF.